This T cell receptor (beta chain) was obtained from a study of blood T cells in healthy people across ages. Looked up from germline, CDR1 is DFQATT and CDR2 is SNEGSKA (reference sequence). Trimming removed 6 bases from V and 6 bases from J; junction bases left unmatched: 13. This CDR3 is built from 15 residues. Alongside a J-beta primer mix, a sample-barcoded 5' primer served in a second PCR lasting roughly 6 to 11 cycles. TCRdb ran MiXCR on the 5' RACE reads and lists one entry per CDR3 protein. The table includes 1,500,000 or so distinct CDR3 sequences, around 59% detected once. Sequencing was performed on blood. The sequence was collected from a man between 18 and 35 years old in good health. The rearrangement uses TRBV20-1 and TRBJ2-1; 8 positions agree with TRBD2. The CDR3 loop reads CSAFSGTSSPNEQFF. In DNA form, the CDR3 reads TGCAGTGCCTTCTCCGGGACTAGTAGCCCCAATGAGCAGTTCTTC.